A selection of T cell receptor beta chains follows, all from one sample in a study of blood T cell repertoires in COVID-19. The method was immunoSEQ multiplex PCR; TCRdb's version includes in-frame clones alone and lacks a portion of them. The table lists about 190,000 clones, around 78% of them singletons, with roughly 2.8% in the top ten. The sequenced sample was peripheral blood. These receptors were taken from a woman older than 75 with active or convalescent COVID-19. Each CDR3 is given with its conserved first and last residue. The D gene is left open where the match is weak. Not all rows give a size; the values are once, few, many and, for expanded clones, a class.

d_call j_call v_call clone_size cdr3_nt cdr3_aa
. TRBJ1-1 TRBV5-1 . TGCGCCAGCAGCTTGGGGGGGGACCCCTCCACTGAAGCTTTCTTT CASSLGGDPSTEAFF
TRBD1 TRBJ1-6 TRBV7-9 few TGTGCCAGCAGCCCCCAGACCGGGACAGCAAATTCACCCCTCCACTTT CASSPQTGTANSPLHF
TRBD1 TRBJ1-1 TRBV5-1 . TGCGCCAGCAGCTCTGGAGCCGGGACAGGGCGGACTGAAGCTTTCTTT CASSSGAGTGRTEAFF
. TRBJ2-7 TRBV28 few TGTGCCAGCAGTTTATGGGCAGGTCAGTCCTACGAGCAGTACTTC CASSLWAGQSYEQYF
. TRBJ2-7 TRBV5-4 . TGTGCCAGCAGCCAAAGGACTACCCTATCCCGCGAGCAGTACTTC CASSQRTTLSREQYF
TRBD2 TRBJ2-5 TRBV4-2 . TGTGCCAGCAGCCAAGTAGGGAGTAGCGGGGTGGGGTCTGAGACCCAGTACTTC CASSQVGSSGVGSETQYF
TRBD1 TRBJ1-2 TRBV6-1 . TGTGCCAGCAGTGAAGGGGCAGGGGGGTACTATGGCTACACCTTC CASSEGAGGYYGYTF
TRBD1 TRBJ1-6 TRBV10-2 . TGCGCCAGCAGAGCGACAGGGGGAAATTCACCCCTCCACTTT CASRATGGNSPLHF
TRBD1 TRBJ1-6 TRBV4-2 . TGTGCCAGCAGCCCAGGGAGACAGGGGTCTTCACCCCTCCACTTT CASSPGRQGSSPLHF
TRBD2 TRBJ2-1 TRBV6-2/TRBV6-3 . TGTGCCAGCAGTTACTCTCCAGCGGGGGGCAATGAGCAGTTCTTC CASSYSPAGGNEQFF
TRBD1 TRBJ1-4 TRBV28 . TGTGCCAGCAGTGAACTCGGGACAGGGTCAATGGAAAAACTGTTTTTT CASSELGTGSMEKLFF
. TRBJ2-1 TRBV2 . TGTGCCAGCAGGGCCTCCGGGGGCTCCTACAATGAGCAGTTCTTC CASRASGGSYNEQFF
. TRBJ1-1 TRBV6-4 . TGTGCCAGCATATATAGTCGGGAAGGGAACACTGAAGCTTTCTTT CASIYSREGNTEAFF
. TRBJ1-2 TRBV6-5 . TGTGCCAGCAGTTCAGGGGTGGGTGGCTACACCTTC CASSSGVGGYTF
. TRBJ1-1 TRBV28 . TGTGCCAGCATAGGGGGGGATTCGAACACTGAAGCTTTCTTT CASIGGDSNTEAFF
TRBD1 TRBJ1-4 TRBV3-1/TRBV3-2 . TGTGCCAGCAGCGCATTCAGGACAGGGAATAATGAAAAACTGTTTTTT CASSAFRTGNNEKLFF
TRBD2 TRBJ2-7 TRBV3-1/TRBV3-2 . TGTGCCAGCAGCCACCGACTAGCGGGCGAGCAGTACTTC CASSHRLAGEQYF
TRBD1 TRBJ1-1 TRBV4-1 . TGCGCCAGCAGCCCTGGAAGACAGGGTAAAACTGAAGCTTTCTTT CASSPGRQGKTEAFF
TRBD1 TRBJ1-2 TRBV29-1 . TGCAGCGTTGCGAGGCAGGGGGCGGGATATGGCTACACCTTC CSVARQGAGYGYTF
TRBD2 TRBJ2-1 TRBV14 . TGTGCCAGCAGCCAATTCCAGACTAGCGGGGGGTACAATGAGCAGTTCTTC CASSQFQTSGGYNEQFF
TRBD1 TRBJ1-2 TRBV27 . TGTGCCAGCAGTTTACTTGGGACAGGGGGCGGTGGCTACACCTTC CASSLLGTGGGGYTF
. TRBJ1-6 TRBV14 once TGTGCCAGCAGCCAAGCCCTACAGGATCGCCCCCTCCACTTT CASSQALQDRPLHF
TRBD1 TRBJ1-1 TRBV5-6 . TGTGCCAGCAGCTGGACAGGGGTGACTGAAGCTTTCTTT CASSWTGVTEAFF
TRBD1 TRBJ1-2 TRBV7-9 . TGTGCCAGCAGCTTAGGACAGGGGCGCGGCTACACCTTC CASSLGQGRGYTF
. TRBJ1-4 TRBV7-9 . TGTGCCAGCAGCCATACGAATTTACAGGTGATGAATGAAAAACTGTTTTTT CASSHTNLQVMNEKLFF
TRBD2 TRBJ2-5 TRBV7-6 . TGTGCCAGCAGCTTAAGGGCGGGGGGCCCCGAGACCCAGTACTTC CASSLRAGGPETQYF
. TRBJ2-7 TRBV14 . TGTGCCAGCAGCCAAGATCCAACCGGCAGGTACCCCTACGAGCAGTACTTC CASSQDPTGRYPYEQYF
TRBD1 TRBJ2-1 TRBV5-1 . TGCGCCAGCAGCAGGGACAGCTCCTACAATGAGCAGTTCTTC CASSRDSSYNEQFF
. TRBJ1-4 TRBV19 . TGTGCCAGTAGTATGGCAGGCGCAACTAATGAAAAACTGTTTTTT CASSMAGATNEKLFF
. TRBJ2-1 TRBV6-2/TRBV6-3 once TGTGCCAGCAGTTCCCTTCTTCGACAGGTCAATGAGCAGTTCTTC CASSSLLRQVNEQFF
. TRBJ2-3 TRBV5-1 few TGCGCCAGCAGCTTGGCACCAGTGGAGGGCTCGGGGAACACAGATACGCAGTATTTT CASSLAPVEGSGNTDTQYF
TRBD1 TRBJ1-2 TRBV28 few TGTGCCAGCAGTATAACCGGGACAGGGATCGGGTATGGCTACACCTTC CASSITGTGIGYGYTF
. TRBJ1-5 TRBV10-3 . TGTGCCATCAGTGATGGAGGGTCATTCGGTCAGCCCCAGCATTTT CAISDGGSFGQPQHF
TRBD2 TRBJ2-1 TRBV7-6 . TGTGCCAGCAGCTCCGGGACTAGCTCCTACAATGAGCAGTTCTTC CASSSGTSSYNEQFF
. TRBJ2-2 TRBV4-1 . TGCGCCAGCAGCCAAGATCGTCGCGACTCCGGGGAGCTGTTTTTT CASSQDRRDSGELFF
. TRBJ1-2 TRBV28 few TGTGCCAGCCGCAGCGAGGGATACAGCTACACCTTC CASRSEGYSYTF
TRBD2 TRBJ2-3 TRBV5-1 . TGCGCCAGCAGCTTGGGGACTAGCGGGGGGATCAGGGCAGATACGCAGTATTTT CASSLGTSGGIRADTQYF
. TRBJ1-6 TRBV6-1 once TGTGCCAGCAGTGAAGGGGGAGATTCACCCCTCCACTTT CASSEGGDSPLHF
. TRBJ2-5 TRBV19 once TGTGCCAGTAGTATAGGGAAACAGGAGACCCAGTACTTC CASSIGKQETQYF
. TRBJ1-2 TRBV2 . TGTGCCAGCAGTGAAACGAGGGAGGCCAACTATGGCTACACCTTC CASSETREANYGYTF
. TRBJ2-5 TRBV28 . TGTGCCAGCAGTCTTATCCCCGGTCAAGAGACCCAGTACTTC CASSLIPGQETQYF
TRBD1 TRBJ1-6 TRBV5-1 few TGCGCCAGCAGCCCAGGGACAGGGTGGAATTCACCCCTCCACTTT CASSPGTGWNSPLHF
TRBD1 TRBJ2-3 TRBV5-4 . TGTGCCAGCAGTCCGGGACAGGGGTCGACAGATACGCAGTATTTT CASSPGQGSTDTQYF
TRBD2 TRBJ2-2 TRBV5-1 . TGCGCCAGCAGCGGACTAGCGGGGGGGCCCGGGGAGCTGTTTTTT CASSGLAGGPGELFF
TRBD2 TRBJ2-1 TRBV27 . TGTGCCAGCAGTTTATCGACCTCGGGGGGGCGTGAGCAGTTCTTC CASSLSTSGGREQFF
TRBD2 TRBJ2-7 TRBV5-1 . TGCGCCAGCAGCCCAATGTGGACTAGCGGATTGCGTAACTACGAGCAGTACTTC CASSPMWTSGLRNYEQYF